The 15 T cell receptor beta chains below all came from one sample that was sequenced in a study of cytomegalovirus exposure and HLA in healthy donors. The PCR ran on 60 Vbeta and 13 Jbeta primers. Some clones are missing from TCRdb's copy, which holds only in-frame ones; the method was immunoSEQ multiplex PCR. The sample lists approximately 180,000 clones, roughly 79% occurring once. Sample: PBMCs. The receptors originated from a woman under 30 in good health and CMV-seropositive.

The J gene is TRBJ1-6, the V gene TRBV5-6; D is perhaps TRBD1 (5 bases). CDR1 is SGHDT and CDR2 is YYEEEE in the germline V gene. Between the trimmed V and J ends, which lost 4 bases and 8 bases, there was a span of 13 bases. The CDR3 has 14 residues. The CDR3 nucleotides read TGTGCCAGCAGCGTTGTCAGGGCAGATTCACCCCTCCACTTT. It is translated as CASSVVRADSPLHF.

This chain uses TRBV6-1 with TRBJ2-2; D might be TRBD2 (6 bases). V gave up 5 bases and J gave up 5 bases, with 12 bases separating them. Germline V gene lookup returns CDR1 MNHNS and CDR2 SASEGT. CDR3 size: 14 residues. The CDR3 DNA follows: TGTGCCAGCAGTTATCGGGGGAGGACCGGGGAGCTGTTTTTT. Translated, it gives CASSYRGRTGELFF.

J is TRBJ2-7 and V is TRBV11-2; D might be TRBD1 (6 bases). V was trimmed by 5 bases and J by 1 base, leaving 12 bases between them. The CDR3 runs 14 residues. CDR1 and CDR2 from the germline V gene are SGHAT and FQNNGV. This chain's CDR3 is CASSEGQISYEQYF. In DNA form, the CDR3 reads TGTGCCAGCAGCGAAGGACAGATATCCTACGAGCAGTACTTC.

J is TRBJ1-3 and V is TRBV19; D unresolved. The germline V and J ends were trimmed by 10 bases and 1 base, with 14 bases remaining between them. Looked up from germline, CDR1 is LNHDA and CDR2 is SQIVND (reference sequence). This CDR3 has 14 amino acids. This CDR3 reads CATLRSGSGNTIYF. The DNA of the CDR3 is TGTGCCACCCTGAGGTCGGGGTCTGGAAACACCATATATTTT.

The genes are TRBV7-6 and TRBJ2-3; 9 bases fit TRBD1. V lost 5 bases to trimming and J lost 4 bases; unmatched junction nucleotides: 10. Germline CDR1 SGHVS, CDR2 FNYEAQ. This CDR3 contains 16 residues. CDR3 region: CASSPWTGVSPDTQYF. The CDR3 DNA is TGTGCCAGCAGCCCATGGACAGGGGTGAGCCCAGATACGCAGTATTTT.

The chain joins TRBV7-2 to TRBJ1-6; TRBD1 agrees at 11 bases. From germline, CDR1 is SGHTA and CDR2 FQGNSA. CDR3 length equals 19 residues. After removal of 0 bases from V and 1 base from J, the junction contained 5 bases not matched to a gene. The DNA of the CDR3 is TGTGCCAGCAGCTTAGCATCTGGGACAGGGGGTTCCTATAATTCACCCCTCCACTTT. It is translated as CASSLASGTGGSYNSPLHF.

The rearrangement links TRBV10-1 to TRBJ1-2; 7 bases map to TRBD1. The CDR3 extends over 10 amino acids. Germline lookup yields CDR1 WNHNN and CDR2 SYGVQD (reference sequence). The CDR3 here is CVKGAYGYTF. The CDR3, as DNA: TGCGTAAAGGGGGCATATGGCTACACCTTC.

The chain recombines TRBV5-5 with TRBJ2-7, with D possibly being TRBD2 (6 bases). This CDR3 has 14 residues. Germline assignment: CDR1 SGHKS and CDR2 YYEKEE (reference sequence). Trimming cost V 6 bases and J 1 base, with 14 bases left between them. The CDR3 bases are TGTGCCAGCACCCTGGGGGACTCATCCTACGAGCAGTACTTC. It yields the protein CASTLGDSSYEQYF.

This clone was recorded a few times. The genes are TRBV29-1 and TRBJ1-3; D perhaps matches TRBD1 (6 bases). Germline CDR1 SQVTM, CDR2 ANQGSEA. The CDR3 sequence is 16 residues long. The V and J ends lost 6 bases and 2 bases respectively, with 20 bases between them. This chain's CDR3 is CSVAEIPRGAGNTIYF. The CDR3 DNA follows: TGCAGCGTCGCCGAGATCCCCAGGGGCGCTGGAAACACCATATATTTT. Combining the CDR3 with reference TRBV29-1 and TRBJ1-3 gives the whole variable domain SAVISQKPSRDICQRGTSLTIQCQVDSQVTMMFWYRQQPGQSLTLIATANQGSEATYESGFVIDKFPISRPNLTFSTLTVSNMSPEDSSIYLCSVAEIPRGAGNTIYFGEGSWLTVV.

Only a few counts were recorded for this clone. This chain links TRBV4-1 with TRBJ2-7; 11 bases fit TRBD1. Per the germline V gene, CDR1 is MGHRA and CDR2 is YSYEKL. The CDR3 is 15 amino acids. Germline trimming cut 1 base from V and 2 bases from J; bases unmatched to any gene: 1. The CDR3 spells CASSQGTGGTYEQYF. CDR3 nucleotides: TGCGCCAGCAGCCAAGGGACAGGGGGCACCTACGAGCAGTACTTC.

In DNA, the CDR3 is TGTGCCAGCATGACTGAGAGCAATCAGCCCCAGCATTTT. This encodes CASMTESNQPQHF. The chain uses TRBV2 and TRBJ1-5; the D is unclear. Trimming removed 7 bases at V and 1 base at J, with 8 bases between. The length of the CDR3 is 13 residues. Germline loops: CDR1 SNHLY, CDR2 FYNNEI.

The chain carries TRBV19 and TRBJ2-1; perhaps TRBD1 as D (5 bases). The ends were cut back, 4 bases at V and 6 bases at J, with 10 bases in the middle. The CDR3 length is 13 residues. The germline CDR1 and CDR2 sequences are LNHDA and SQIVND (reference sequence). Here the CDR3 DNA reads TGTGCCAGTAGTAAGGGGCCGGCCAATGAGCAGTTCTTC. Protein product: CASSKGPANEQFF.

CDR3 nucleotides: TGTGCCAGCAGCTTGATGACCGGGACACGGTACGAGCAGTACTTC. It is translated as CASSLMTGTRYEQYF. The chain recombines TRBV7-6 with TRBJ2-7; D might be TRBD1 (6 bases). V dropped 3 bases and J dropped 4 bases, with 16 bases sitting between them. The CDR3 is made up of 15 amino acids. Germline values: CDR1 SGHVS, CDR2 FNYEAQ.

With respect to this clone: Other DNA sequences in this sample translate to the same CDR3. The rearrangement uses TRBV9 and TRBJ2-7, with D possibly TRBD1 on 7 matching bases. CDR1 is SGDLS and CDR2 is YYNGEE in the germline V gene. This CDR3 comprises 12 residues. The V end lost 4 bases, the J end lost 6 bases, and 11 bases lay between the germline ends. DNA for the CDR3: TGTGCCAGCAGCCTTCAGGGGGGCGAGCAGTACTTC. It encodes CASSLQGGEQYF.

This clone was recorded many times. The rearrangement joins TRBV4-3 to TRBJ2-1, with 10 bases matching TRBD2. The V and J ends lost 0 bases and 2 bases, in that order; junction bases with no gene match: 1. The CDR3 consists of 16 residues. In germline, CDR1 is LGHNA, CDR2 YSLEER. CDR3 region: CASSQDLAGAYNEQFF. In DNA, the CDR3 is TGCGCCAGCAGCCAAGATCTAGCGGGGGCCTACAATGAGCAGTTCTTC.